This T cell receptor (beta chain) was documented in a study of T cell repertoires in cytomegalovirus infection. TCRdb fed the reads into MiXCR, producing one record per CDR3 protein. The sample yields roughly 77,000 distinct CDR3 sequences, about 4% seen once. V gave up 4 bases and J gave up 8 bases; unmatched junction bases: 11. The germline CDR1 and CDR2 sequences are SGHTA and FQGNSA. The CDR3 is 16 amino acids. Study results and limitations: Ex vivo, HLA-C-restricted CMV-specific TCR beta clonotypes prevailed over the rest of the response.

This clonotype was detected many times. No antigen is known for it. Sequenced input: PBMCs. The chain has TRBV7-2 and TRBJ2-1, with 10 bases aligning to TRBD2. The TCR originated in a human donor in good health (CMV status not recorded). Some clones in this sample may be carry-over from other donors' samples. For the CDR3, the DNA is TGTGCCAGCAGCTCCGACAGCGGGGGGGTCCCCTATGAGCAGTTCTTC. This codes for CASSSDSGGVPYEQFF. The full variable domain, completed using reference TRBV7-2 and TRBJ2-1, is GAGVSQSPSNKVTEKGKDVELRCDPISGHTALYWYRQSLGQGLEFLIYFQGNSAPDKSGLPSDRFSAERTGGSVSTLTIQRTQQEDSAVYLCASSSDSGGVPYEQFFGPGTRLTVL.